These T cell receptor beta chains were read from a single sample in a study of cytomegalovirus exposure and HLA in healthy donors. Sequencing was performed with immunoSEQ multiplex PCR; in TCRdb, only in-frame clones are kept and a portion is missing. Of approximately 280,000 clones detected, roughly 90% appear once; the ten largest clones hold 0.92%. The sample comprised PBMCs. These TCRs come from a woman under 30 in good health and CMV-seronegative. CDR3s include the opening cysteine and the closing phenylalanine or tryptophan. D genes are given only for firm matches. Only some rows state a clone size, as once, few, many or a class for expanded clones.

abundance	j_gene	d_gene	v_gene	CDR3nt	CDR3aa
NA	TRBJ2-7	TRBD2	TRBV5-1	TGCGCCAGCAGCTTGGCCGTCGAGTCTAGCGGGAGGTACGAGCAGTACTTC	CASSLAVESSGRYEQYF
once	TRBJ2-7	TRBD1	TRBV4-3	TGCGCCAGCAGCCAGCAACCCGGGACAGGGGCCTACGAGCAGTACTTC	CASSQQPGTGAYEQYF
NA	TRBJ2-7	NA	TRBV9	TGTGCCAGCAGCGTAACCCCACAACCCTCGATCTACGAGCAGTACTTC	CASSVTPQPSIYEQYF
NA	TRBJ1-1	TRBD1	TRBV5-1	TGCGCCAGCAGCTTAGGGGACAGGCTGAACACTGAAGCTTTCTTT	CASSLGDRLNTEAFF
NA	TRBJ1-2	TRBD1	TRBV9	TGTGCCAGCAGCGCTGGGACAGGGGTCACAGGCTACACCTTC	CASSAGTGVTGYTF
NA	TRBJ2-4	NA	TRBV4-1	TGCGCCAGCAGCCAAGTCTACGGGGCCAAAAACATTCAGTACTTC	CASSQVYGAKNIQYF
NA	TRBJ2-2	NA	TRBV28	TGTGCCAGCAGTTCGGTCAGGGGGAACACCGGGGAGCTGTTTTTT	CASSSVRGNTGELFF
NA	TRBJ2-3	NA	TRBV7-9	TGTGCCAGCAGCTTACTGGGACAACAGGGAGATGATACGCAGTATTTT	CASSLLGQQGDDTQYF
NA	TRBJ2-1	TRBD2	TRBV30	TGTGCCTGGAGTAGGACGGCGGGAGGCAGGAGTGAGCAGTTCTTC	CAWSRTAGGRSEQFF
once	TRBJ2-7	NA	TRBV28	TGTGCCAGCAGTTCCCAGGGTAGGTCCCAGTACGAGCAGTACTTC	CASSSQGRSQYEQYF
NA	TRBJ2-7	NA	TRBV18	TGTGCCAGCTCACCACAAGACTTATTACCTACGGAGCAGTACTTC	CASSPQDLLPTEQYF
NA	TRBJ2-1	NA	TRBV20-1	TGCAGTGCTAGAATTAGTGAGCAGTTCTTC	CSARISEQFF
NA	TRBJ2-2	NA	TRBV11-3	TGTGCCAGCAGCCTTCACACCGGGGAGCTGTTTTTT	CASSLHTGELFF
NA	TRBJ2-1	TRBD2	TRBV5-1	TGCGCCAGCAGCCCACCGGGACTAGCGGGCCTCAATGAGCAGTTCTTC	CASSPPGLAGLNEQFF
NA	TRBJ2-1	TRBD1	TRBV28	TGTGCCAGCAGTTTTAACAGGGGGCTGAACAATGAGCAGTTCTTC	CASSFNRGLNNEQFF
NA	TRBJ2-1	TRBD2	TRBV4-2	TGTGCCAGCAGCCAAGAAACGGGAGGGTTTAATGAGCAGTTCTTC	CASSQETGGFNEQFF
NA	TRBJ2-2	NA	TRBV19	TGTGCCAGTAAAGAAATGGGGCCCGTCACCGGGGAGCTGTTTTTT	CASKEMGPVTGELFF
NA	TRBJ1-4	NA	TRBV6-4	TGTGCCAGCAGCGCCGGGACAACACGGGAAAAACTGTTTTTT	CASSAGTTREKLFF
NA	TRBJ2-7	NA	TRBV6-6	TGTGCCAGTGCGGACTCCTACGAGCAGTACTTC	CASADSYEQYF
once	TRBJ2-1	TRBD2	TRBV9	TGTGCCAGTGGGACTAGCGGCTACAATGAGCAGTTCTTC	CASGTSGYNEQFF
once	TRBJ1-3	NA	TRBV2	TGTGCCAGCACGGAACAGGGACCCCCTGGGGACACCATATATTTT	CASTEQGPPGDTIYF
NA	TRBJ2-7	NA	TRBV28	TGTGCCAGCAGATTCAGCGGAGGGAGCTCCTACGAGCAGTACTTC	CASRFSGGSSYEQYF
NA	TRBJ2-3	TRBD2	TRBV4-1	TGCGCCAGCAGCTCGGGACTAGCGGGAGTGTTGGCAGATACGCAGTATTTT	CASSSGLAGVLADTQYF
NA	TRBJ2-3	NA	TRBV27	TGTGCCAGCAGTTCATGGACAGTTGAGGAAGATACGCAGTATTTT	CASSSWTVEEDTQYF
NA	TRBJ2-2	NA	TRBV15	TGTGCCACCAGCGATCTAGACACCGGGGAGCTGTTTTTT	CATSDLDTGELFF
NA	TRBJ2-7	NA	TRBV28	TGTGCCAGCAGCCCACCTATAACCACCTACGAGCAGTACTTC	CASSPPITTYEQYF
NA	TRBJ2-5	TRBD2	TRBV2	TGTGCCAGCAGTCGCGGGAGGTCTAATGTGGAGACCCAGTACTTC	CASSRGRSNVETQYF
NA	TRBJ2-1	TRBD2	TRBV11-2	TGTGCCAGCAGCTTATCTACCCGGGGGGACGGTGAGCAGTTCTTC	CASSLSTRGDGEQFF
NA	TRBJ1-2	NA	TRBV2	TGTGCCAGCAGTTCCACCTCAGATGGCTACACCTTC	CASSSTSDGYTF
NA	TRBJ1-3	NA	TRBV11-2	TGTGCCAGCAGGACTGTGGTGGACTCCAGAAACACCATATATTTT	CASRTVVDSRNTIYF
NA	TRBJ2-7	TRBD2	TRBV9	TGTGCCAGCAGGGGTCCAGGGCGGGTACCACCCCGGGAGGGCGAGCAGTACTTC	CASRGPGRVPPREGEQYF
NA	TRBJ2-7	TRBD1	TRBV7-2	TGTGCCAGCAGCTTAGATATCGGGACAGGCATATCTGACATGTACTTC	CASSLDIGTGISDMYF
NA	TRBJ1-1	NA	TRBV19	TGTGCCAGTAGCAGTGTGAACACTGAAGCTTTCTTT	CASSSVNTEAFF
NA	TRBJ2-5	TRBD2	TRBV19	TGTGCCAGTGGACTAGCGGGACAAGAGACCCAGTACTTC	CASGLAGQETQYF
NA	TRBJ1-1	NA	TRBV4-1	TGCGCCAGCAGCCAAAGGCTAGGGAACACTGAAGCTTTCTTT	CASSQRLGNTEAFF
NA	TRBJ1-5	NA	TRBV30	TGTGCCTGGAGTAAGCGGGGTGGGACTGGGGCCCAGCATTTT	CAWSKRGGTGAQHF
NA	TRBJ2-7	NA	TRBV5-1	TGCGCCAGCAGCTTAGAGACAGTCTCCTACGAGCAGTACTTC	CASSLETVSYEQYF
NA	TRBJ2-7	TRBD1	TRBV11-2	TGTGCCAGCAGCTTAGGTTGGGACAGGTCCTACGAGCAGTACTTC	CASSLGWDRSYEQYF
NA	TRBJ1-2	TRBD1	TRBV19	TGTGCCAGTAGTCCTCGGGACAGGGGAGCCAACTATGGCTACACCTTC	CASSPRDRGANYGYTF